What follows are 24 T cell receptor beta chains derived from one specimen sequenced in a study of PD-L1 blockade in urothelial cancer. The assay was immunoSEQ multiplex PCR, and TCRdb's table has in-frame clones only and misses some. The sample shows fewer than 2,500 clones, 35% to 40% of them seen only once. This sample comprised tumor tissue, obtained before atezolizumab (anti-PD-L1) treatment. These receptors were taken from a man between 60 and 70 years old with urothelial cancer.

About this clone itself: At one boundary the junction diverges from the germline segment, which might be a read error. The J gene is TRBJ1-2, the V gene TRBV19, with 8 bases identical to TRBD1. The CDR3 contains 16 residues. Per the germline V gene, CDR1 is LNHDA and CDR2 is SQIVND (reference sequence). The CDR3 region has the DNA TGTGCCAGTAGTATAGTCAGGGGGCCGGGTAACTATGGCTACATCTTC. Translating gives CASSIVRGPGNYGYIF.

For the CDR3, the DNA is TGTGCCAGCTCAGGAGCGGACAGCGACGTCGAGCAGTACTTC. Encoded protein: CASSGADSDVEQYF. The chain uses TRBV18 and TRBJ2-7; tentative D call: TRBD1 (6 bases). In germline, CDR1 is KGHSH, CDR2 LQKENI. This CDR3 contains 14 residues. Trimming took 5 bases from V and 6 from J, leaving 17 bases between them.

By share, this clone ranks as medium-sized. This CDR3 is CASSLWHAGRSDTQYF. In DNA, the CDR3 is TGTGCCAGCAGCTTGTGGCACGCAGGCAGGTCAGATACGCAGTATTTT. V is TRBV11-3 and J is TRBJ2-3; D is uncertain. Germline V CDR1 and CDR2: SGHNT, YENEEA. The CDR3 spans 16 residues. Trimming stripped 3 bases from V and 4 bases from J, with 17 bases between.

The chain employs TRBV7-7 and TRBJ2-7; a possible D gene is TRBD1 (6 bases). The CDR3 runs to 16 residues. CDR1 is SSHAT, CDR2 FNYEAQ, per germline (reference sequence). Trimming took 4 bases from V and 0 from J, leaving 16 bases between them. Written as DNA, the CDR3 is TGTGCCAGCAGCTCCCGGGACATACCTTCCTCCTACGAGCAGTACTTC. This sequence encodes CASSSRDIPSSYEQYF.

The CDR3 sequence is CASAGTSGETDTQYF. CDR3 nucleotides: TGTGCCAGCGCCGGGACTAGCGGGGAGACAGATACGCAGTATTTT. The genes are TRBV11-3 and TRBJ2-3; 13 nucleotides match TRBD2. This CDR3 has 15 residues. Germline assignment: CDR1 SGHNT and CDR2 YENEEA. J was trimmed by 3 bases and V by 8 bases; bases with no gene match: 5.

This chain joins TRBV19 and TRBJ2-7, with D hard to call. Trimming cost V 5 bases and J 4 bases, with 15 bases left between them. This CDR3 is 14 amino acids long. Germline assignment: CDR1 LNHDA and CDR2 SQIVND (reference sequence). CDR3 amino acids: CASSPSSRAYEQYF. The CDR3 bases are TGTGCCAGTAGTCCGAGTTCTAGGGCTTACGAGCAGTACTTC.

This sequence joins TRBV2 and TRBJ2-7; 11 bases agree with TRBD1. V was pared by 5 bases and J by 6 bases, with 9 bases of the junction left unmatched. The germline V gene encodes CDR1 SNHLY and CDR2 FYNNEI. This CDR3 contains 15 residues. In nucleotides, the CDR3 is TGTGCCAGCAGTCTACACCGGGACAGGGGGGGCGAGCAGTACTTC. As protein: CASSLHRDRGGEQYF.

The chain joins TRBV19 to TRBJ2-7, with D possibly being TRBD2 (5 bases). Looked up from germline, CDR1 is LNHDA and CDR2 is SQIVND (reference sequence). V shed 5 bases and J shed 5 bases, with 19 bases lying between them. The CDR3 consists of 15 residues. CDR3 sequence: CASSPLQPGNNEQYF. CDR3 nucleotides: TGTGCCAGTAGTCCCCTCCAGCCGGGGAACAACGAGCAGTACTTC. The full variable domain, its missing parts supplied by reference TRBV19 and TRBJ2-7, is DGGITQSPKYLFRKEGQNVTLSCEQNLNHDAMYWYRQDPGQGLRLIYYSQIVNDFQKGDIAEGYSVSREKKESFPLTVTSAQKNPTAFYLCASSPLQPGNNEQYFGPGTRLTVT.

This chain uses TRBV28 with TRBJ1-2; unclear D gene. The length of the CDR3 is 12 residues. Looked up from germline, CDR1 is MDHEN and CDR2 is SYDVKM. Trimming pared 7 bases from V and 7 bases from J, leaving 13 bases between. This CDR3 is CASNTRSFGYTF. CDR3 DNA sequence: TGTGCCAGCAACACTCGGAGTTTTGGCTACACCTTC.

This clone was recorded only once. The rearrangement links TRBV18 to TRBJ2-1; no definite D call. V lost 3 bases, J lost 4 bases, and 4 bases lay in between. CDR3 length: 12 amino acids. Germline V lookup: CDR1 KGHSH, CDR2 LQKENI. The CDR3 here is CASSPGYNEQFF. The CDR3, as DNA: TGTGCCAGCTCACCGGGGTACAATGAGCAGTTCTTC.

This clone has a handful of counts. There is an ambiguous or unread base here, so the residue it gives is written X. The chain recombines TRBV29-1 with TRBJ1-1, with a possible D match to TRBD1 (5 bases). Germline CDR1 is SQVTM and CDR2 is ANQGSEA. This CDR3 is built from 14 residues. Trimming removed 2 bases from V and 2 bases from J, with 12 bases in between. In nucleotides, the CDR3 is TGCAGCGTTGAACGAGGGGRATTAAACACTGAAGCTTTCTTT. It is translated as CSVERGXLNTEAFF.

The chain combines TRBV29-1 with TRBJ2-1; tentative D call: TRBD2 (6 bases). The V gene's germline CDR1 is SQVTM and CDR2 ANQGSEA. V lost 8 bases to trimming and J lost 1 base, with 15 bases between them. The CDR3 extends over 14 amino acids. CDR3 sequence (DNA): TGCAGCCCTCGGAGGGCCAAGTCCTACAATGAGCAGTTCTTC. This encodes CSPRRAKSYNEQFF.

The chain has TRBV5-1 and TRBJ2-3; 9 bases are a match to TRBD1. There are 14 residues in the CDR3. V shed 4 bases and J 5 bases; nucleotides not matched to a gene: 5. The germline gives CDR1 SGHRS, CDR2 YFSETQ. In nucleotides, the CDR3 is TGCGCCAGCAGCGGGGGGACAGGGTTAGATACGCAGTATTTT. It encodes CASSGGTGLDTQYF.

The chain links TRBV11-3 to TRBJ2-3; 9 bases match TRBD2. V shed 5 bases and J 2 bases; nucleotides not matched to a gene: 11. There are 17 residues in the CDR3. From germline, CDR1 is SGHNT and CDR2 YENEEA. Here the CDR3 DNA reads TGTGCCAGCAGCAAGGGGGCTAGCGGGGCTGTCACAGATACGCAGTATTTT. Translated: CASSKGASGAVTDTQYF. Drawing the rest from reference TRBV11-3 and TRBJ2-3, the complete variable domain is EAGVVQSPRYKIIEKKQPVAFWCNPISGHNTLYWYLQNLGQGPELLIRYENEEAVDDSQLPKDRFSAERLKGVDSTLKIQPAELGDSAVYLCASSKGASGAVTDTQYFGPGTRLTVL.

This rearrangement joins TRBV18 to TRBJ1-2; 9 positions match TRBD1. The CDR3 totals 13 residues. Germline CDR1 is KGHSH and CDR2 is LQKENI. V gave up 3 bases and J gave up 8 bases; unmatched junction bases: 4. CDR3 amino acids: CASSPGQGVGYTF. CDR3 DNA sequence: TGTGCCAGCTCACCGGGACAGGGCGTCGGCTACACCTTC. Looking up the rest from reference TRBV18 and TRBJ1-2 gives the full variable domain: NAGVMQNPRHLVRRRGQEARLRCSPMKGHSHVYWYRQLPEEGLKFMVYLQKENIIDESGMPKERFSAEFPKEGPSILRIQQVVRGDSAAYFCASSPGQGVGYTFGSGTRLTVV.

The chain couples TRBV28 to TRBJ2-5, with a weak D call TRBD1 (5 bases). The germline V gene has CDR1 MDHEN and CDR2 SYDVKM. The V end lost 5 bases, the J end lost 7 bases, and 14 bases lay between the germline ends. The CDR3 runs 13 residues. The chain's CDR3 is CASSPQVLGTQYF. The CDR3 nucleotides are TGTGCCAGCAGTCCACAGGTTTTAGGGACCCAGTACTTC. Together with reference TRBV28 and TRBJ2-5, the CDR3 gives the full variable domain: DVKVTQSSRYLVKRTGEKVFLECVQDMDHENMFWYRQDPGLGLRLIYFSYDVKMKEKGDIPEGYSVSREKKERFSLILESASTNQTSMYLCASSPQVLGTQYFGPGTRLLVL.

This clone was found once. The chain has TRBV30 and TRBJ1-2; 8 bases are shared with TRBD1. The CDR3 is made up of 13 amino acids. Germline CDR1 GTSNPN, CDR2 SVGIG (reference sequence). V was pared by 8 bases and J by 3 bases, with 8 bases of the junction left unmatched. The CDR3 here is CAHSTGGDYGYTF. Here the CDR3 DNA reads TGTGCCCACTCAACAGGGGGGGACTATGGCTACACCTTC.

Points on this clone: Other DNA sequences within the sample encode an identical CDR3. The chain employs TRBV28 and TRBJ2-1; TRBD2 matches 11 bases. Germline lookup yields CDR1 MDHEN and CDR2 SYDVKM. The CDR3 spans 15 residues. Unmatched junction bases numbered 6, after V lost 6 bases and J lost 5 bases. CDR3 bases: TGTGCCAGCAGCTTCCTAGCGGGAGGTAACAATGAGCAGTTCTTC. It codes for CASSFLAGGNNEQFF. The full variable domain, its missing parts supplied by reference TRBV28 and TRBJ2-1, is DVKVTQSSRYLVKRTGEKVFLECVQDMDHENMFWYRQDPGLGLRLIYFSYDVKMKEKGDIPEGYSVSREKKERFSLILESASTNQTSMYLCASSFLAGGNNEQFFGPGTRLTVL.

This clone turned up a few times. The chain recombines TRBV11-3 with TRBJ1-1; D is perhaps TRBD1 (6 bases). The ends were cut back, 0 bases at V and 3 bases at J, with 8 bases in the middle. Germline V gene data show CDR1 as SGHNT and CDR2 as YENEEA. This CDR3 spans 14 amino acids. The CDR3 DNA follows: TGTGCCAGCAGCTTAGAGGGGGCGGACACTGAAGCTTTCTTT. The encoded protein is CASSLEGADTEAFF.

The table lists this clone with a few counts. The chain recombines TRBV28 with TRBJ1-1; no clear D. Germline V gives CDR1 MDHEN, CDR2 SYDVKM. The V end was cut by 6 bases, the J end by 1 base, with 6 bases between. The CDR3 loop spans 12 amino acids. The CDR3 nucleotides are TGTGCCAGCAGACTTCAGAACACTGAAGCTTTCTTT. Translated: CASRLQNTEAFF.

This chain uses TRBV18 with TRBJ2-7, with a weak D call TRBD2 (7 bases). The germline V gene has CDR1 KGHSH and CDR2 LQKENI. The CDR3 is 16 residues long. The V end lost 3 bases, the J end lost 1 base, and 16 bases lay between the germline ends. CDR3 region: CASSPTGGTESYEQYF. The CDR3 bases are TGTGCCAGCTCACCCACGGGGGGCACCGAATCCTACGAGCAGTACTTC.

This sequence joins TRBV19 and TRBJ1-1, with D tentatively TRBD1 (6 bases). The length of the CDR3 is 15 residues. V shed 3 bases and J shed 1 base, with 12 bases lying between them. The germline V gene has CDR1 LNHDA and CDR2 SQIVND (reference sequence). CDR3 DNA sequence: TGTGCCAGTAGTATCCGGGACACCGGGAACACTGAAGCTTTCTTT. It yields the protein CASSIRDTGNTEAFF.

The V gene is TRBV29-1, the J gene TRBJ2-5, with D tentatively TRBD2 (5 bases). Trimming took off 5 bases at V and 3 bases at J, with 19 bases between the two ends. This CDR3 is 15 amino acids long. Per the germline V gene, CDR1 is SQVTM and CDR2 is ANQGSEA. The DNA of the CDR3 is TGCAGCGTTACCTACTCCTTTGACGGGAAAGAGACCCAGTACTTC. Protein sequence: CSVTYSFDGKETQYF. The full variable domain, completed using reference TRBV29-1 and TRBJ2-5, is SAVISQKPSRDICQRGTSLTIQCQVDSQVTMMFWYRQQPGQSLTLIATANQGSEATYESGFVIDKFPISRPNLTFSTLTVSNMSPEDSSIYLCSVTYSFDGKETQYFGPGTRLLVL.

By share, this clone ranks as medium-sized (0.01 to 0.1%). The chain carries TRBV9 and TRBJ2-5; D gene uncertain. CDR1 SGDLS and CDR2 YYNGEE come from the germline V gene. This CDR3 is 15 amino acids long. Between the trimmed V and J ends, which lost 0 bases and 1 base, there was a span of 10 bases. CDR3 coding DNA: TGTGCCAGCAGCGTAGCTGTAAGTTTCCAAGAGACCCAGTACTTC. Protein: CASSVAVSFQETQYF. Complete variable domain (other parts from reference TRBV9 and TRBJ2-5): DSGVTQTPKHLITATGQRVTLRCSPRSGDLSVYWYQQSLDQGLQFLIQYYNGEERAKGNILERFSAQQFPDLHSELNLSSLELGDSALYFCASSVAVSFQETQYFGPGTRLLVL.